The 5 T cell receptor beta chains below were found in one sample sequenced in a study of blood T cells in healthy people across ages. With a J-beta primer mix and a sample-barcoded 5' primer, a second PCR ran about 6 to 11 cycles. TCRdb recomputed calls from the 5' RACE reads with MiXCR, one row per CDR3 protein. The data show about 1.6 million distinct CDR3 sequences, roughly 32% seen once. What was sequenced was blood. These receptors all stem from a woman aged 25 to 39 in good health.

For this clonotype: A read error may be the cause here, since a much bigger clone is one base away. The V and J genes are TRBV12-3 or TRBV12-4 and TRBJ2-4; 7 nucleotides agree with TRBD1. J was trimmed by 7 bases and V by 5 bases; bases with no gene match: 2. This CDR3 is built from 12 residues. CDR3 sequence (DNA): TGTGCCAGCAGTGTGGGACAGAACATTCAGTACTTC. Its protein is CASSVGQNIQYF.

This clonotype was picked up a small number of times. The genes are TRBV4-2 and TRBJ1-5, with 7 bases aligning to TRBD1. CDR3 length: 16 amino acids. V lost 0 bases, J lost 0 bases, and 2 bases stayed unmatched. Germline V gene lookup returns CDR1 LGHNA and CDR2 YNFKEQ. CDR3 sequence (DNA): TGTGCCAGCAGCCAAGATACAGGGGATAGCAATCAGCCCCAGCATTTT. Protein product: CASSQDTGDSNQPQHF.

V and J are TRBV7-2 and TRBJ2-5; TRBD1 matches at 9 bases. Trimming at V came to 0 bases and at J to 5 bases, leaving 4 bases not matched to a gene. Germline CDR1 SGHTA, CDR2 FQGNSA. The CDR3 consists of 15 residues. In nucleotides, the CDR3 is TGTGCCAGCAGCTTAGCCGGACAGGGGAGGGAGACCCAGTACTTC. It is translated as CASSLAGQGRETQYF. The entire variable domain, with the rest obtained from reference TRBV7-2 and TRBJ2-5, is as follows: GAGVSQSPSNKVTEKGKDVELRCDPISGHTALYWYRQSLGQGLEFLIYFQGNSAPDKSGLPSDRFSAERTGGSVSTLTIQRTQQEDSAVYLCASSLAGQGRETQYFGPGTRLLVL.

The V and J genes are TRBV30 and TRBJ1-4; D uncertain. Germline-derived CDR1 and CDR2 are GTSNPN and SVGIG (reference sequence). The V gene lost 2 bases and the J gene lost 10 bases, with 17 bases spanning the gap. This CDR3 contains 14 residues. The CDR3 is CAWSPGQDLGKLFF. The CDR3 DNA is TGTGCCTGGAGTCCCGGGCAGGATTTGGGAAAACTGTTTTTT.

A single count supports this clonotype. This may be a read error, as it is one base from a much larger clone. DNA for the CDR3: TGTACCAGCAGAGACAACTATGGCTACACCTTC. Protein sequence: CTSRDNYGYTF. The V call is TRBV27, the J call TRBJ1-2; D is ambiguous. Germline CDR1 reads MNHEY; CDR2 reads SMNVEV (reference sequence). This CDR3 region has 11 residues.